These 13 T cell receptor beta chains were all obtained from the same sample, sequenced in a study of long-term antiretroviral therapy in people with HIV. The libraries were made with immunoSEQ v3.0 at survey level. Libraries were prepared by immunoSEQ multiplex PCR; TCRdb keeps only in-frame clonotypes and omits some of them. Among more than 20,000 clones, under 90% were seen once, and the ten largest hold about 10%. This sample comprised unsorted PBMCs, obtained about 2.4 years after starting antiretroviral therapy. These receptors were obtained from a man aged 40-50 years with HIV.

The chain carries TRBV30 and TRBJ1-1; no reliable D call. The germline V and J ends were trimmed by 5 bases and 0 bases, with 7 bases remaining between them. This CDR3 region has 12 residues. Germline CDR1 GTSNPN, CDR2 SVGIG (reference sequence). The CDR3 region is CAWGYMNTEAFF. The CDR3 region has the DNA TGTGCCTGGGGTTATATGAACACTGAAGCTTTCTTT.

The chain has TRBV10-3 and TRBJ1-1; D is possibly TRBD1 (5 bases). Germline V gene sequence: CDR1 ENHRY, CDR2 SYGVKD. Trimming cost V 10 bases and J 1 base, with 10 bases left between them. CDR3 length: 12 amino acids. This CDR3 is CATSGTNTEAFF. DNA of the CDR3: TGTGCCACTTCCGGGACGAACACTGAAGCTTTCTTT.

The chain recombines TRBV4-3 with TRBJ1-2; D may be TRBD1 (6 bases). The CDR3 has 14 residues. Germline values: CDR1 LGHNA, CDR2 YSLEER. V dropped 0 bases and J dropped 6 bases, with 11 bases sitting between them. The CDR3 coding sequence is TGCGCCAGCAGCCAAGATGGCAGGGGCGATGGCTACACCTTC. Translated: CASSQDGRGDGYTF.

The rearrangement joins TRBV21-1 to TRBJ1-6; TRBD1 was called by the table and not checked on the DNA. TRBV21-1 is flagged as a pseudogene. This CDR3 comprises 19 residues. CDR3 protein: CASSKGQANLSSYNSPLHF. CDR3 nucleotides: TGTGCCAGCAGCAAAGGACAGGCTAACTTAAGCTCCTATAATTCACCCCTCCACTTT.

The J gene is TRBJ2-3, the V gene TRBV5-6; 10 nucleotides agree with TRBD1. After removal of 0 bases from V and 4 bases from J, the junction contained 2 bases not matched to a gene. There are 15 residues in the CDR3. CDR1 and CDR2 from the germline V gene are SGHDT and YYEEEE. DNA for the CDR3: TGTGCCAGCAGCTTGGGAGGACAGGGGGCAGATACGCAGTATTTT. Translation gives CASSLGGQGADTQYF. The full variable domain, in which reference TRBV5-6 and TRBJ2-3 provide the parts outside the CDR3, is DAGVTQSPTHLIKTRGQQVTLRCSPKSGHDTVSWYQQALGQGPQFIFQYYEEEERQRGNFPDRFSGHQFPNYSSELNVNALLLGDSALYLCASSLGGQGADTQYFGPGTRLTVL.

The CDR3 DNA reads TGTGCCAGCAGCTTGGGAGGTATACATGAGCAGTTCTTC. Protein product: CASSLGGIHEQFF. This chain joins TRBV5-7 and TRBJ2-1; D gene uncertain. TRBV5-7 is identified as an open reading frame with a role that is uncertain. V lost 0 bases and J lost 8, with 9 bases in between. The CDR3 is made up of 13 amino acids.

The chain combines TRBV29-1 with TRBJ2-2; D is ambiguous. From germline, CDR1 is SQVTM and CDR2 ANQGSEA. The CDR3 totals 14 residues. The V gene lost 4 bases and the J gene lost 5 bases, with 14 bases spanning the gap. The CDR3 region has the DNA TGCAGCGTTGTCCTTGGTAGTTCGACCGGGGAGCTGTTTTTT. Translated, it gives CSVVLGSSTGELFF.

This sequence joins TRBV27 and TRBJ2-7, with no clear D. Trimming left V 5 bases short and J 3 bases short, with 11 bases between. Germline V CDR1 and CDR2: MNHEY, SMNVEV (reference sequence). This CDR3 has 13 residues. CDR3 DNA sequence: TGTGCCAGCAGTCAAAAGGTAGTCTACGAGCAGTACTTC. Translated: CASSQKVVYEQYF.

V usage is TRBV18 and J usage is TRBJ2-3, with 12 bases identical to TRBD2. Trimming at V came to 3 bases and at J to 5 bases, leaving 3 bases not matched to a gene. Germline values: CDR1 KGHSH, CDR2 LQKENI. This CDR3 is built from 15 residues. This CDR3 is CASSPGLAGQDTQYF. In DNA, the CDR3 is TGTGCCAGCTCACCCGGACTAGCGGGACAAGATACGCAGTATTTT.

V gene TRBV7-9 combines with J gene TRBJ2-3; D uncertain. The V gene lost 3 bases and the J gene lost 4 bases, with 8 bases spanning the gap. This CDR3 spans 13 amino acids. Germline V CDR1 and CDR2: SEHNR, FQNEAQ (reference sequence). CDR3 DNA sequence: TGTGCCAGCAGCTTTCCTACTCCAGATACGCAGTATTTT. Protein sequence: CASSFPTPDTQYF.

The V and J genes are TRBV20-1 and TRBJ1-1; D not certain. V lost 6 bases and J 5 bases, leaving 4 bases between the germline ends. The germline V gene encodes CDR1 DFQATT and CDR2 SNEGSKA (reference sequence). The CDR3 covers 9 residues. The CDR3 here is CSAGTEAFF. CDR3 nucleotides: TGCAGTGCCGGGACTGAAGCTTTCTTT.

This chain joins TRBV18 and TRBJ2-7, with 7 bases that match TRBD1. The junction had 4 bases not matched to a gene; V was cut back by 3 bases and J by 2 bases. Germline-derived CDR1 and CDR2 are KGHSH and LQKENI. This CDR3 has 14 residues. The CDR3 sequence: CASSPPGQTYEQYF. Written as DNA, the CDR3 is TGTGCCAGCTCACCCCCGGGACAGACCTACGAGCAGTACTTC.

The chain joins TRBV4-1 to TRBJ1-2, with 7 bases aligning to TRBD1. The trim removed 0 bases at V and 2 bases at J, leaving 3 bases unmatched. CDR1 and CDR2 (germline): MGHRA, YSYEKL. The CDR3 consists of 15 residues. CDR3 bases: TGCGCCAGCAGCCAAGACGGGGGACAGAACTATGGCTACACCTTC. Translated, it gives CASSQDGGQNYGYTF.